The entry below describes one T cell receptor beta chain. Authors' data handling: Using reference gene primer amplification, nucleated cell counts were estimated. Some clones are missing from TCRdb's copy, which holds only in-frame ones; the method was immunoSEQ multiplex PCR. From that table come the V and J calls and clone size; the DNA was used to work out D and trimming. This table has 400,000 to 500,000 clones, 70% to 90% appearing once. Categorization into cohorts depended on clinical history that participants reported. This sample stems from a study of blood T cell repertoires in COVID-19. Trimming at V came to 0 bases and at J to 3 bases, leaving 4 bases not matched to a gene. CDR3 length: 16 residues. The V gene's germline CDR1 is SGHNT and CDR2 YYREEE (reference sequence).

The receptor was derived from a young woman who had been exposed to COVID-19. The V and J genes are TRBV5-4 and TRBJ2-5, with 11 bases fitting TRBD2. The sample was PBMCs or T cells enriched from blood (not recorded which). In nucleotides, the CDR3 is TGTGCCAGCAGCTTGGTGGGACTAGCGGAAAAAGAGACCCAGTACTTC. It translates to CASSLVGLAEKETQYF.